This is a list of T cell receptor beta chains from one sample in a study of T cells after yellow fever vaccination. Each CDR3 protein gets one entry after TCRdb re-called the 5' RACE reads with MiXCR. In the table there are about 340,000 distinct CDR3 sequences, 3% to 4.5% of which are singletons. Sequenced here: PBMCs, sampled 5 days after the yellow fever booster vaccination. These receptors were collected from a man younger than 30 who received the YFV17D yellow fever vaccine. Each CDR3 is given without its conserved first and last residue. Fields, in order: V gene, clone size, J gene, CDR3 protein. Size tells how often a clone was seen (once, few, many) or the class of an expanded clone, and some rows leave it out.

>TRBV6-5|many|TRBJ2-7
ASSYSPGGTREQY
>TRBV7-6|many|TRBJ2-5
ASSSYREQETQY
>TRBV2|few|TRBJ1-5
ASREESGQDQPQH
>TRBV25-1|many|TRBJ2-3
ASSKTRDRVTDTQY
>TRBV2|few|TRBJ1-1
ASMENTEAF
>TRBV12-3/TRBV12-4|few|TRBJ1-6
ASSLQWGNSPLH
>TRBV5-1|many|TRBJ2-7
ASSLKSGGHTYEQY
>TRBV4-1|many|TRBJ2-1
ANRGSSYNEQF
>TRBV7-9|many|TRBJ1-1
ASKSRDLGTEAF
>TRBV7-3|many|TRBJ2-2
ASSLTLGALTGELF
>TRBV9|-|TRBJ1-5
ASSVAPNQPQH
>TRBV11-3|-|TRBJ2-1
ASSVSSGTYNEQF
>TRBV28|few|TRBJ1-1
ASRIAETEAF
>TRBV7-2|-|TRBJ2-5
ASSLIGSGGRETQY
>TRBV7-8|many|TRBJ2-2
ASSRQGNTGELF
>TRBV20-1|few|TRBJ2-1
SAPGVKYNEQF
>TRBV6-2/TRBV6-3|-|TRBJ2-3
ASSYVGGATDTQY
>TRBV7-6|many|TRBJ2-3
ASSFSGGAKDTQY
>TRBV5-1|few|TRBJ2-2
ASSLVAGDTGELF
>TRBV6-5|few|TRBJ1-1
ASSYSRAVMNTEAF
>TRBV7-2|-|TRBJ2-7
ASSPHQPGLSYEQY
>TRBV24-1|few|TRBJ2-1
ATSDPGQGRDNEQF
>TRBV27|few|TRBJ1-2
ASSPLDRDGYT
>TRBV7-9|many|TRBJ2-5
ASSFFVSRETQY
>TRBV9|many|TRBJ1-1
ASSRRGGTEAF
>TRBV20-1|many|TRBJ2-7
SAGALGAHEQY
>TRBV4-1|-|TRBJ1-2
ASSLTGQAGYGYT
>TRBV11-2|many|TRBJ1-1
ASSPRPGATEAF
>TRBV7-2|few|TRBJ1-2
ASSFYRDYGYT
>TRBV4-1|few|TRBJ2-1
ASSQGGGTEQF
>TRBV5-1|many|TRBJ2-2
ASKENGGNTGELF
>TRBV29-1|-|TRBJ2-7
SVEERGWEQY
>TRBV7-9|few|TRBJ1-1
ASSLMGGQMEAF
>TRBV27|few|TRBJ2-7
ASSVDGSYEQY
>TRBV6-5|-|TRBJ1-5
ASSRSYTQGWGNQPQH
>TRBV7-2|few|TRBJ1-4
ASSLVGYTEKLF
>TRBV6-2/TRBV6-3|many|TRBJ1-1
ASSYFGGTEAF
>TRBV5-1|many|TRBJ1-1
ASSLGAGGSTEAF
>TRBV7-3|-|TRBJ2-7
ASSPTVRAGNIHEQY
>TRBV5-5|few|TRBJ2-4
ASSLQVAKNIQY
>TRBV7-9|-|TRBJ1-6
ASSSDRGSPLH
>TRBV7-3|many|TRBJ2-1
ASSPKAQGSGEQF
>TRBV5-4|few|TRBJ2-5
ASSLGPGSQETQY
>TRBV2|few|TRBJ2-2
ARAEGLNTGELF
>TRBV12-3/TRBV12-4|-|TRBJ1-2
ASRDEDGAGGYT
>TRBV25-1|many|TRBJ1-5
ASSESVGTGLDGQPQH
>TRBV6-5|-|TRBJ1-2
ASRDRVRGYT
>TRBV3-1|-|TRBJ2-5
ASSQDGTVQETQY
>TRBV7-2|many|TRBJ2-7
ASSFAGGPGEQY
>TRBV7-8|few|TRBJ2-7
ASSSRTEPTYEQY